The text below deals with one T cell receptor beta chain. As handled by the study authors: Amplified reference gene primers provided the basis for estimating nucleated cell counts. TCRdb keeps only in-frame clones here, not all; method: immunoSEQ multiplex PCR. V and J calls and clone size follow that table, whereas D and trimming were derived from the DNA. The sample shows some 71,000 clones, approximately 90% of them seen only once. The data were taken from a study of blood T cell repertoires in COVID-19. On the study more broadly: Acute and convalescent COVID-19 samples came from the United States, Italy and Spain. T cells, B-cell-depleted T cells, or PBMCs provided the cDNA or gDNA that served as material.

V gave up 3 bases and J gave up 2 bases, with 14 bases separating them. The CDR3 sequence is 15 residues long. Germline CDR1 reads SEHNR; CDR2 reads FQNEAQ (reference sequence). Sequencing was performed on peripheral blood. The V gene is TRBV7-9, the J gene TRBJ2-7; D possibly corresponds to TRBD2 (5 bases). This TCR derives from a woman under 30 with acute or convalescent COVID-19. The CDR3 reads CASSLGDLGTYEQYF. The CDR3 nucleotides read TGTGCCAGCAGCTTGGGAGACCTCGGCACCTACGAGCAGTACTTC.